The 15 T cell receptor beta chains reported below all come from one sample, sequenced in a study of blood T cell repertoires in COVID-19. Generated by immunoSEQ multiplex PCR, the TCRdb table keeps only in-frame clones and is missing some. This sample carries 150,000 to 200,000 clones, less than 85% of them seen once, and the ten largest clones take approximately 13%. The specimen was peripheral blood. The receptor set was obtained from a man aged 45 to 65 who had recovered from COVID-19.

The chain employs TRBV28 and TRBJ2-1; 13 positions match TRBD2. The CDR3 loop spans 17 amino acids. V trimming: 6 bases; J trimming: 7 bases; junction bases outside the gene matches: 12. CDR1 and CDR2 from the germline V gene are MDHEN and SYDVKM. CDR3: CASSPGLAGTPENEQFF. The CDR3 nucleotides are TGTGCCAGCAGCCCGGGACTAGCGGGAACTCCGGAGAATGAGCAGTTCTTC.

This chain connects TRBV3-1 (or the pseudogene TRBV3-2) to TRBJ2-7; tentatively, D is TRBD2 (5 bases). Germline V gives CDR1 LGHDT, CDR2 YNNKEL (reference sequence). The CDR3 spans 14 residues. The V gene lost 0 bases and the J gene lost 3 bases, with 9 bases spanning the gap. The CDR3 DNA is TGTGCCAGCAGCCAAGAAATACGGGGCTACGAGCAGTACTTC. Its translation is CASSQEIRGYEQYF.

This chain links TRBV5-1 with TRBJ2-5; 8 positions match TRBD2. Trimming removed 7 bases from V and 1 base from J; junction bases left unmatched: 6. The CDR3 length is 14 residues. Germline CDR1 SGHRS, CDR2 YFSETQ. The chain's CDR3 is CASAGGAGQETQYF. CDR3 in DNA: TGCGCCAGCGCCGGGGGGGCAGGCCAAGAGACCCAGTACTTC.

The V and J genes are TRBV6-6 and TRBJ1-2, with 7 nucleotides matching TRBD1. CDR3 length equals 15 residues. Germline CDR1 MNHNY, CDR2 SVGAGI (reference sequence). Germline trimming cut 2 bases from V and 2 bases from J; bases unmatched to any gene: 5. CDR3 amino acids: CASSYPQGQNYGYTF. The CDR3 coding sequence is TGTGCCAGCAGTTACCCCCAGGGACAGAACTATGGCTACACCTTC.

The chain carries TRBV10-3 and TRBJ1-6; tentative D call: TRBD1 (6 bases). The CDR3 consists of 13 residues. The germline V gene encodes CDR1 ENHRY and CDR2 SYGVKD. V shed 6 bases and J shed 6 bases, with 9 bases lying between them. The chain's CDR3 is CAIRQGANSPLHF. CDR3 in DNA: TGTGCCATCAGACAGGGAGCTAATTCACCCCTCCACTTT.

The V call is TRBV6-6, the J call TRBJ2-2, with a possible D match to TRBD2 (5 bases). Trimming removed 5 bases from V and 2 bases from J, with 18 bases in between. This CDR3 has 17 residues. Germline values: CDR1 MNHNY, CDR2 SVGAGI (reference sequence). CDR3 in DNA: TGTGCCAGCAGTCCCGTCCCCGGTCGGGGAAACACCGGGGAGCTGTTTTTT. As protein: CASSPVPGRGNTGELFF.

The chain uses TRBV18 and TRBJ2-5, with TRBD2 identical over 9 bases. The CDR3 runs to 14 residues. Germline CDR1 is KGHSH and CDR2 is LQKENI. J was trimmed by 4 bases and V by 3 bases; bases with no gene match: 3. CDR3 nucleotide sequence: TGTGCCAGCTCACCTAGCGGGAGTCCAGAGACCCAGTACTTC. Protein product: CASSPSGSPETQYF.

This clone was seen once. The rearrangement links TRBV2 to TRBJ2-2, with D hard to call. The V end was cut by 6 bases, the J end by 3 bases, with 5 bases between. Germline V gives CDR1 SNHLY, CDR2 FYNNEI. There are 12 residues in the CDR3. In DNA form, the CDR3 reads TGTGCCAGCAGACGAGACACCGGGGAGCTGTTTTTT. This gives the protein CASRRDTGELFF. The variable domain in full, with the rest retrieved from reference TRBV2 and TRBJ2-2, is EPEVTQTPSHQVTQMGQEVILRCVPISNHLYFYWYRQILGQKVEFLVSFYNNEISEKSEIFDDQFSVERPDGSNFTLKIRSTKLEDSAMYFCASRRDTGELFFGEGSRLTVL.

The rearrangement uses TRBV11-2 and TRBJ2-1; D might be TRBD2 (7 bases). CDR1 SGHAT and CDR2 FQNNGV come from the germline V gene. The germline V and J ends were trimmed by 5 bases and 3 bases, with 14 bases remaining between them. The length of the CDR3 is 15 residues. The CDR3 loop reads CASSGAGAFYNEQFF. The CDR3 DNA sequence: TGTGCCAGCAGCGGGGCGGGGGCCTTCTACAATGAGCAGTTCTTC. Full variable domain (missing parts from reference TRBV11-2 and TRBJ2-1): EAGVAQSPRYKIIEKRQSVAFWCNPISGHATLYWYQQILGQGPKLLIQFQNNGVVDDSQLPKDRFSAERLKGVDSTLKIQPAKLEDSAVYLCASSGAGAFYNEQFFGPGTRLTVL.

V is TRBV5-1 and J is TRBJ2-7, with a weak D call TRBD1 (5 bases). Germline loops: CDR1 SGHRS, CDR2 YFSETQ. CDR3 size: 13 residues. Trimming pared 2 bases from V and 3 bases from J, leaving 9 bases between. CDR3 region: CASSFQGIYEQYF. The DNA of the CDR3 is TGCGCCAGCAGCTTCCAGGGAATCTACGAGCAGTACTTC.

Details on this clone: At one of its ends the junction is not consistent with the germline gene, which may arise from a read error. The CDR3 loop reads CASSGLAGENTYTQYF. CDR3 DNA: TGTGCCAGCAGTGGACTAGCGGGAGAGAACACATATACGCAGTATTTT. The chain employs TRBV27 and TRBJ2-3, with 13 bases aligning to TRBD2. The CDR3 runs to 16 residues. Germline V gives CDR1 MNHEY, CDR2 SMNVEV (reference sequence).

The count of this clone is one. V gene TRBV4-3 combines with J gene TRBJ2-5; TRBD1 aligns across 12 bases. The junction had 5 bases not matched to a gene; V was cut back by 1 base and J by 5 bases. Per germline, CDR1 LGHNA and CDR2 YSLEER. The CDR3 runs 16 residues. The CDR3 loop is CASSQVGQGAGETQYF. As DNA, the CDR3 is TGCGCCAGCAGCCAAGTGGGACAGGGGGCTGGTGAGACCCAGTACTTC.

The chain uses TRBV18 and TRBJ2-7; a weak D match, TRBD1 (5 bases). Germline V gene lookup returns CDR1 KGHSH and CDR2 LQKENI. Trimming cost V 2 bases and J 5 bases, with 16 bases left between them. The CDR3 has 15 amino acids. The CDR3 region is CASSPGEAGLDEQYF. As DNA, the CDR3 is TGTGCCAGCTCACCAGGGGAAGCAGGGCTCGACGAGCAGTACTTC.

This clone was recorded only once. The chain combines TRBV5-1 with TRBJ2-5, with 9 bases lining up with TRBD2. The germline V gene encodes CDR1 SGHRS and CDR2 YFSETQ. V dropped 0 bases and J dropped 4; count of bases not matched to a gene: 13. The CDR3 runs to 18 residues. The DNA for the CDR3 is TGCGCCAGCAGCTTGGATTTGCCGGCGGGAGGGCGGGGAGAGACCCAGTACTTC. This encodes CASSLDLPAGGRGETQYF.

The rearrangement links TRBV9 to TRBJ2-7; possibly TRBD1 for D (6 bases). The CDR3 length is 15 residues. The germline gives CDR1 SGDLS, CDR2 YYNGEE. Trimming took 0 bases from V and 7 from J, leaving 17 bases between them. As DNA, the CDR3 is TGTGCCAGCAGCGTAGGGGTTGGGGGCCAGGGTGAGCAGTACTTC. As protein: CASSVGVGGQGEQYF.